This T cell receptor beta chain was retrieved from a study of shared clonotypes between healthy human individuals. Note on this clone: The germline gene is not matched at one end of the junction; a read error may be the cause.

Sequencing of unsorted PBMC DNA was carried out using ten immunoSEQ deep assay plates. Generated by immunoSEQ multiplex PCR, the TCRdb table keeps only in-frame clones and is missing some. The table records over 400,000 clones, 81% of them present only once. Germline-derived CDR1 and CDR2 are MGHRA and YSYEKL. This CDR3 is built from 16 residues. The receptor comes from a woman aged 40 to 50 in good health. Some clones in this sample may be carry-over from other donors' samples. Sequenced sample: PBMCs. The genes are TRBV4-1 and TRBJ2-5; 14 bases align to TRBD2. CDR3 protein: CASSQEGTSGSIKQYF. The DNA of the CDR3 is TGCGCAAGCAGCCAAGAAGGGACTAGCGGGAGTATCAAGCAGTACTTC.